This TCR beta chain is from a study of cytomegalovirus exposure and HLA in healthy donors. The overall study: Ancestry clustering placed more than 80% of 300 to 400 genotyped donors in the Caucasian-associated cluster.

Study-level results: There was a cluster of highly shared sequence variants that was likely a sequencing artifact.

The PCR was carried out with 60 Vbeta primers and 13 Jbeta primers. Clones were sequenced by immunoSEQ multiplex PCR, and TCRdb holds only the in-frame ones, with some missing. This repertoire shows around 130,000 clones, 70% to 85% found once; its top ten account for roughly 3%. To note about this clone: The target antigen is unknown.

The trim removed 0 bases at V and 0 bases at J, leaving 5 bases unmatched. This CDR3 contains 17 residues. Germline V CDR1 and CDR2: ENHRY, SYGVKD. The sample was PBMCs. The V gene is TRBV10-3, the J gene TRBJ1-3, with 7 bases matching TRBD1. The receptor was isolated from a woman aged 18 to 35 in good health and CMV-seropositive. The CDR3: CAISESRDSYSGNTIYF. The CDR3 DNA sequence: TGTGCCATCAGTGAGTCTCGGGACAGTTACTCTGGAAACACCATATATTTT.